This T cell receptor (beta chain) was retrieved from a study of CXCR3-negative and CXCR3-positive naive CD8 T cells. CDR1 is SEHNR, CDR2 FQNEAQ, per germline (reference sequence). The CDR3 totals 16 residues. In preparing the TRB cDNA libraries, 5' RACE with UMI labels was used. After re-calling the 5' RACE reads, TCRdb lists one entry per CDR3 protein, DNA absent. The sample data list roughly 130,000 distinct CDR3 sequences. General study findings and limits: Much lower diversity was found in memory CD8+ cells, while both naive subsets had comparably high diversity. Naive CXCR3-positive cells had TRB CDR3s more hydrophobic than those of CXCR3-negative naive cells.

A note on this clonotype: As yet, its antigen is unknown.

The chain combines TRBV7-9 with TRBJ2-7. The specimen was naive CXCR3+ CD8+ T cells from blood. Subset of the sample: CD45RO-CCR7+CD27+CD95- naive CD8+ T cells expressing CXCR3 (TNR3+). This receptor was taken from a human donor in good health. Some clones in this sample may be carry-over from other donors' samples. This chain's CDR3 is CASSHPTSAASYEQYF.